This T cell receptor beta chain was sequenced in a study of cytomegalovirus exposure and HLA in healthy donors. Study findings and constraints: The majority of TCR sequences were rare, yet some public TCRs appeared in many donors. The likely origin of a cluster of highly shared sequence variants was a sequencing artifact.

V shed 0 bases and J shed 4 bases, with 7 bases lying between them. CDR3 length equals 13 residues. CDR1 is SGHNT and CDR2 is YYREEE in the germline V gene (reference sequence). Both 60 Vbeta primers and 13 Jbeta primers went into the PCR. Authors' data handling: A follow-up analysis tallied 60 million to 85 million unique TCR beta chains, 8.5 million to 14 million shared. Assay: immunoSEQ multiplex PCR; the TCRdb copy retains only in-frame clones and omits some. The V and J calls and clone size come from that table; D and trimming were worked out from the DNA. This sample has about 130,000 clones, with about 80% found just once. As regards this clone: The antigen remains undetermined.

At sampling all donors were nominally healthy, likely with unrecorded immune exposures. V and J are TRBV5-4 and TRBJ1-2; no definite D call. The sample taken for sequencing was PBMCs. The TCR originated in a man aged 35-49 years in good health and CMV-seronegative. CDR3 sequence reads: CASSLASGYGYTF. The CDR3 region has the DNA TGTGCCAGCAGCTTGGCTAGCGGCTATGGCTACACCTTC.